The clone carrying this T cell receptor (beta chain) was recorded a few times. As yet, its antigen is unknown. Germline V lookup: CDR1 MNHEY, CDR2 SVGAGI. The length of the CDR3 is 14 residues. V gave up 6 bases and J gave up 0 bases, with 11 bases separating them. CD4+ T cells from unexposed donors were obtained before the COVID-19 pandemic (2011-2018). The cells were cultured for over eight days before CD4+ T cells were isolated. As cell numbers allowed, unexposed-donor CD4+ T cells faced SARS-CoV-2 S/N and four cold-coronavirus spikes. Cultures held roughly 2 million PBMCs per well with approximately 9.8 IU/ml IL-2. Half the medium was replaced with IL-2 medium on days 3 and 7. The sample belongs to a study of CD4 T cells in relation to SARS-CoV-2 and coronaviruses. Study-level information: ViraFEST: roughly 10-day antigen culture of PBMCs, then TCR beta CDR3 sequencing.

Sequenced by immunoSEQ multiplex PCR; TCRdb stores in-frame clones only, minus some. The data show 15,000 to 20,000 clones, under 85% seen once. This TCR came from a human donor in good health. Sample: CD4+ T cells from PBMCs, cultured in vitro. V and J are TRBV6-5 and TRBJ1-2, with unresolved D. CDR3: CASSATEANYGYTF. As DNA, the CDR3 is TGTGCCAGCAGCGCAACGGAGGCTAACTATGGCTACACCTTC.